The sequence of this T cell receptor beta chain was determined in a study of blood T cell repertoires in COVID-19. In the authors' methods: From reference gene primer amplification, estimates of nucleated cell counts were derived. TCRdb keeps only in-frame clones here, not all; method: immunoSEQ multiplex PCR. The V and J calls and clone size are taken from that table; D and trimming were inferred from the DNA. This repertoire shows 190,000 or so clones, around 90% found once; its top ten account for approximately 2%. This sequence was found in a young woman who had recovered from COVID-19. Sequences were obtained from PBMCs or T cells enriched from blood (not recorded which).

In nucleotides, the CDR3 is TGTGCCACCTCAATCAGGGGGGCATATGGCTACACCTTC. Translation: CATSIRGAYGYTF. The chain is built from TRBV28 and TRBJ1-2, with 7 bases fitting TRBD1. CDR1 MDHEN and CDR2 SYDVKM come from the germline V gene. This CDR3 region has 13 residues. V dropped 10 bases and J dropped 5; count of bases not matched to a gene: 10.